This TCR beta chain was obtained from a study of identical twins. Notes on the study in general: Within cord blood, abundant beta clonotypes carried fewer insertions, but memory repertoires showed no such trend. Out-of-frame alpha sequences common to twins exhibited a surplus of low generation probability.

The CDR3 consists of 12 residues. Germline V CDR1 and CDR2: SQVTM, ANQGSEA. The V end lost 6 bases, the J end lost 4 bases, and 10 bases lay between the germline ends. A universal primer site was added by template switching, and unique molecular identifiers were carried by the cDNA. TCRdb passed the 5' RACE reads through MiXCR, listing each CDR3 protein once. Of just under 550,000 distinct CDR3 sequences in the sample, roughly 15% were seen once. This clonotype occurred many times. Its antigen is as yet unknown. These data were also reused for a study on yellow fever vaccine responses in identical twins.

Sequencing was carried out using CD4+ T cells sorted from blood. The chain employs TRBV29-1 and TRBJ1-3, with D possibly being TRBD1 (5 bases). This TCR derives from a woman aged 18-35 years in good health. CDR3 coding DNA: TGCAGCGTCAGCGGGGCCGGAAACACCATATATTTT. Amino acids: CSVSGAGNTIYF.